The 16 T cell receptor beta chains listed next were all sequenced from one sample in a study of response to subunit inactivated influenza vaccine. In TCRdb, the RT-PCR reads were re-called with MiXCR into one record per CDR3 protein. The data hold some 850,000 distinct CDR3 sequences, with around 20% observed a single time. The sample consisted of PBMCs from blood, taken more than 4 days after vaccination. These receptor sequences come from a man aged 45-65 years who received an inactivated influenza vaccine.

This clonotype was seen a handful of times. The chain uses TRBV7-6 and TRBJ2-7; D might be TRBD1 or TRBD2, each matching 6 bases. The CDR3 is 14 residues long. Trimming pared 5 bases from V and 7 bases from J, leaving 18 bases between. Germline values: CDR1 SGHVS, CDR2 FNYEAQ. CDR3 region: CASSPRRDTGEQYF. As DNA, the CDR3 is TGTGCCAGCAGCCCCAGGCGGGACACCGGGGAGCAGTACTTC.

V gene TRBV5-5 combines with J gene TRBJ2-7; 13 bases are shared with TRBD2. Germline V gene data show CDR1 as SGHKS and CDR2 as YYEKEE (reference sequence). The CDR3 runs to 16 residues. The J segment lost 4 bases and the V segment lost 0 bases, leaving 4 bases of the junction unmatched. For the CDR3, the DNA is TGTGCCAGCAGCTTGGCCCCGACTAGCGGGGGGTACGAGCAGTACTTC. Its protein product is CASSLAPTSGGYEQYF.

This chain uses TRBV29-1 with TRBJ1-3; D not resolved. The CDR3 sequence is 14 residues long. V lost 5 bases and J lost 4, with 15 bases in between. Germline V gives CDR1 SQVTM, CDR2 ANQGSEA. CDR3 coding DNA: TGCAGCGTTAGCGGGTATCCCGAAGGAAACACCATATATTTT. It encodes CSVSGYPEGNTIYF. Full variable domain (outside the CDR3, taken from reference TRBV29-1 and TRBJ1-3): SAVISQKPSRDICQRGTSLTIQCQVDSQVTMMFWYRQQPGQSLTLIATANQGSEATYESGFVIDKFPISRPNLTFSTLTVSNMSPEDSSIYLCSVSGYPEGNTIYFGEGSWLTVV.

This clonotype has just a few counts. The CDR3 region is CASRSGLPPGGELFF. CDR3 sequence (DNA): TGTGCCAGCAGGTCGGGACTCCCTCCGGGCGGGGAGCTGTTTTTT. This chain uses TRBV9 with TRBJ2-2; a possible D gene is TRBD2 (6 bases). Trimming shortened V by 5 bases and J by 7 bases, and 18 bases separated the two germline ends. Germline loops: CDR1 SGDLS, CDR2 YYNGEE. CDR3 length: 15 residues.

This clonotype was seen ten or more times. The chain links TRBV18 to TRBJ2-1; tentatively, D is TRBD1 (6 bases). The V gene's germline CDR1 is KGHSH and CDR2 LQKENI. This CDR3 has 13 residues. Trimming removed 3 bases from V and 10 bases from J, with 13 bases in between. The DNA of the CDR3 is TGTGCCAGCTCACCGACGCTTCAGGGGGAGCAGTTCTTC. Residues: CASSPTLQGEQFF.

A few counts support this clonotype. The chain recombines TRBV20-1 with TRBJ2-5, with D tentatively TRBD2 (5 bases). The CDR3 loop spans 16 amino acids. V was clipped by 0 bases and J by 3 bases, with 17 bases between them. The germline CDR1 and CDR2 sequences are DFQATT and SNEGSKA (reference sequence). CDR3 in DNA: TGCAGTGCTAGAGATCTGATTGGACTTTACAAAGAGACCCAGTACTTC. This codes for CSARDLIGLYKETQYF.

V usage is TRBV4-2 and J usage is TRBJ2-3; 11 bases align to TRBD2. Trimming took 0 bases from V and 3 from J; bases not matched to a gene: 5. The CDR3 spans 17 residues. Germline V gene lookup returns CDR1 LGHNA and CDR2 YNFKEQ. DNA of the CDR3: TGTGCCAGCAGCCAAGAGTTTTCTAGCGGGGGGACAGATACGCAGTATTTT. Its translation: CASSQEFSSGGTDTQYF.

This clonotype was observed a handful of times. V and J are TRBV6-2 or TRBV6-3 and TRBJ1-6; the D is unclear. V shed 6 bases and J shed 0 bases, with 18 bases lying between them. Germline loops: CDR1 MNHEY, CDR2 SVGEGT. This CDR3 is 18 amino acids long. The CDR3 DNA follows: TGTGCCAGCAGAACCCGTGTCGGACCCCGCTCCTATAATTCACCCCTCCACTTT. This gives the protein CASRTRVGPRSYNSPLHF.

This clonotype has more than one count but fewer than ten. The chain carries TRBV20-1 and TRBJ1-3, with a weak D call TRBD1 (6 bases). The CDR3 is 16 amino acids. Germline-derived CDR1 and CDR2 are DFQATT and SNEGSKA (reference sequence). V lost 0 bases and J lost 7, with 19 bases in between. The CDR3 sequence is CSARDHLKGTRNTIYF. The CDR3 region has the DNA TGCAGTGCTAGAGATCACTTAAAGGGGACAAGGAACACCATATATTTT.

Many counts were recorded for this clonotype. V is TRBV20-1 and J is TRBJ2-5; no reliable D call. The V end lost 5 bases, the J end lost 0 bases, and 10 bases lay between the germline ends. There are 13 residues in the CDR3. In germline, CDR1 is DFQATT, CDR2 SNEGSKA (reference sequence). The CDR3 DNA follows: TGCAGTGCTGCCCTCTGGCACCAAGAGACCCAGTACTTC. Translating it yields CSAALWHQETQYF.

The chain is built from TRBV11-2 and TRBJ2-4; 7 bases are a match to TRBD1. Germline values: CDR1 SGHAT, CDR2 FQNNGV. The trim removed 5 bases at V and 0 bases at J, leaving 19 bases unmatched. The CDR3 contains 20 residues. The CDR3 DNA follows: TGTGCCAGCAGCCCTCTTACTCTCCTTGGACAGGTCCTAGCCAAAAACATTCAGTACTTC. Amino acids: CASSPLTLLGQVLAKNIQYF.

This clonotype has a handful of counts. The V gene is TRBV10-3, the J gene TRBJ2-3, with 8 bases matching TRBD2. The ends lost 5 bases at V and 5 bases at J; junction bases unmatched: 12. The CDR3 is 16 amino acids. Germline assignment: CDR1 ENHRY and CDR2 SYGVKD. The CDR3 loop is CAISSTGGAGGDTQYF. CDR3 coding DNA: TGTGCCATCAGTTCGACGGGGGGGGCTGGGGGAGATACGCAGTATTTT.

This sequence joins TRBV7-9 and TRBJ2-3; TRBD2 matches 7 bases. Germline V gene data show CDR1 as SEHNR and CDR2 as FQNEAQ (reference sequence). The CDR3 has 14 residues. After removal of 2 bases from V and 4 bases from J, the junction contained 3 bases not matched to a gene. CDR3: CASSLSGKSDTQYF. Written as DNA, the CDR3 is TGTGCCAGCAGCTTAAGCGGGAAGTCAGATACGCAGTATTTT.

In this sample, this clonotype turned up a few times. The chain combines TRBV20-1 with TRBJ1-5, with a tentative D call TRBD1 (5 bases). The V gene's germline CDR1 is DFQATT and CDR2 SNEGSKA (reference sequence). The CDR3 consists of 14 residues. Trimming left V 3 bases short and J 4 bases short, with 13 bases between. CDR3: CSASMGQPNQPQHF. The CDR3 DNA reads TGCAGTGCTAGTATGGGGCAGCCTAATCAGCCCCAGCATTTT.

Only a few counts were recorded for this clonotype. The chain employs TRBV4-1 and TRBJ2-1; D is ambiguous. Trimming left V 0 bases short and J 3 bases short, with 12 bases between. Germline V gene data show CDR1 as MGHRA and CDR2 as YSYEKL. The CDR3 has 16 residues. CDR3 sequence (DNA): TGCGCCAGCAGCCAAGATTTAGGCCTCCTCTACAATGAGCAGTTCTTC. Protein product: CASSQDLGLLYNEQFF.

The genes are TRBV12-3 or TRBV12-4 and TRBJ1-1, with D tentatively TRBD1 (6 bases). There are 14 residues in the CDR3. V was cut by 6 bases and J by 2 bases, with 13 bases left in between. CDR3 region: CASSPTGPNTEAFF. CDR3 nucleotides: TGTGCCAGCAGCCCGACAGGCCCCAACACTGAAGCTTTCTTT.